This passage covers 29 T cell receptor beta chains from one sample sequenced in a study of T cells in localized non-small cell lung cancer. Libraries were prepared by immunoSEQ multiplex PCR; TCRdb keeps only in-frame clonotypes and omits some of them. This sample has over 25,000 clones, with more than 75% found just once. The specimen comprised peripheral blood, sampled before any cancer treatment. Receptors originate from a male donor aged 60 or over with stage II squamous cell lung carcinoma.

With regard to this clone: The junction does not match germline at one end; this may be a read error. The rearrangement joins TRBV6-5 to TRBJ1-2; a weak D match, TRBD1 (5 bases). The germline V gene has CDR1 MNHEY and CDR2 SVGAGI. This CDR3 is 14 amino acids long. The CDR3 reads CAISEWDYNYGYTF. CDR3 DNA sequence: TGTGCCATCAGTGAGTGGGACTATAACTATGGCTACACCTTC.

The gene calls are TRBV6-5 and TRBJ1-1; D is unclear. CDR1 and CDR2 (germline): MNHEY, SVGAGI. Trimming left V 5 bases short and J 4 bases short, with 14 bases between. The CDR3 spans 14 residues. This CDR3 is CASSVGLPSTEAFF. Written as DNA, the CDR3 is TGTGCCAGCAGTGTAGGACTCCCCAGCACTGAAGCTTTCTTT.

This clone was counted a single time. The chain combines TRBV6-1 with TRBJ1-5; a possible D gene is TRBD1 (6 bases). The CDR3 loop spans 15 amino acids. The germline V gene encodes CDR1 MNHNS and CDR2 SASEGT. V was trimmed by 4 bases and J by 0 bases, leaving 10 bases between them. CDR3 sequence reads: CASSVQGPSNQPQHF. CDR3 sequence (DNA): TGTGCCAGCAGTGTCCAGGGGCCTAGCAATCAGCCCCAGCATTTT.

Many counts were recorded for this clone. The chain combines TRBV5-4 with TRBJ2-2; D unclear. The germline V and J ends were trimmed by 0 bases and 1 base, with 4 bases remaining between them. The germline CDR1 and CDR2 sequences are SGHNT and YYREEE (reference sequence). This CDR3 contains 14 residues. The CDR3 coding sequence is TGTGCCAGCAGCTTGGCGGGGAACACCGGGGAGCTGTTTTTT. Its protein product is CASSLAGNTGELFF.

This clone was observed a handful of times. This chain uses TRBV5-6 with TRBJ1-3; D is possibly TRBD1 (5 bases). This CDR3 is built from 15 residues. The V end lost 3 bases, the J end lost 0 bases, and 10 bases lay between the germline ends. CDR1 is SGHDT, CDR2 YYEEEE, per germline. CDR3 in amino acids: CASSSGPSSGNTIYF. The CDR3 DNA follows: TGTGCCAGCAGCTCGGGACCGAGCTCTGGAAACACCATATATTTT.

The chain couples TRBV7-9 to TRBJ2-2; D gene uncertain. Per germline, CDR1 SEHNR and CDR2 FQNEAQ (reference sequence). This CDR3 has 17 amino acids. V was trimmed by 4 bases and J by 0 bases, leaving 15 bases between them. CDR3 sequence reads: CASSSDPAKPNTGELFF. CDR3 bases: TGTGCCAGCAGCTCCGACCCTGCCAAGCCGAACACCGGGGAGCTGTTTTTT.

The chain carries TRBV7-6 and TRBJ2-7, with D hard to call. Germline CDR1 reads SGHVS; CDR2 reads FNYEAQ. With 1 base removed from V and 0 bases from J, the gap between germline ends came to 10 bases. This CDR3 comprises 15 residues. CDR3 loop: CASSLDPGLSYEQYF. Written as DNA, the CDR3 is TGTGCCAGCAGCTTAGACCCGGGTCTCTCCTACGAGCAGTACTTC.

The chain is built from TRBV29-1 and TRBJ2-2; no clear D gene. This CDR3 comprises 13 residues. The germline gives CDR1 SQVTM, CDR2 ANQGSEA. V lost 3 bases and J 2 bases, leaving 7 bases between the germline ends. The CDR3 region is CSVDGQNTGELFF. The CDR3 bases are TGCAGCGTTGACGGTCAAAACACCGGGGAGCTGTTTTTT.

The V gene is TRBV11-2, the J gene TRBJ2-1; 13 bases fit TRBD2. Germline assignment: CDR1 SGHAT and CDR2 FQNNGV. The length of the CDR3 is 16 residues. V gave up 1 base and J gave up 10 bases; unmatched junction bases: 7. The CDR3 region has the DNA TGTGCCAGCAGCTTAGGAGGACTAGCGGGAGTTGGGGAGCAGTTCTTC. This sequence encodes CASSLGGLAGVGEQFF.

This clone was counted only a few times. J is TRBJ1-1 and V is TRBV30; D not certain. There are 12 residues in the CDR3. Trimming left V 3 bases short and J 5 bases short, with 10 bases between. Germline assignment: CDR1 GTSNPN and CDR2 SVGIG (reference sequence). The CDR3 DNA follows: TGTGCCTGGAGGCAAGGTGTGACTGAAGCTTTCTTT. This sequence encodes CAWRQGVTEAFF.

This chain links TRBV2 with TRBJ1-2, with 9 bases that match TRBD1. Germline CDR1 and CDR2: SNHLY and FYNNEI. V dropped 6 bases and J dropped 7; count of bases not matched to a gene: 15. This CDR3 contains 16 residues. The CDR3 DNA reads as TGTGCCAGCAGCCGACTTCCCGGGACAGGGAGCTTTGGCTACACCTTC. Its protein product is CASSRLPGTGSFGYTF.

The J gene is TRBJ2-7, the V gene TRBV19; 8 bases map to TRBD1. Germline V lookup: CDR1 LNHDA, CDR2 SQIVND (reference sequence). CDR3 length: 15 residues. Trimming removed 3 bases from V and 2 bases from J; junction bases left unmatched: 6. The CDR3 coding sequence is TGTGCCAGTAGTATTGGGACAGGACCGACCTACGAGCAGTACTTC. Residues: CASSIGTGPTYEQYF.

Here the CDR3 reads CASSLGGESTDTQYF. The CDR3 nucleotides are TGTGCCAGCAGCTTAGGCGGGGAGAGCACAGATACGCAGTATTTT. The gene calls are TRBV7-3 and TRBJ2-3; D is perhaps TRBD2 (6 bases). The V gene's germline CDR1 is SGHTA and CDR2 FQGTGA. Deletions cut 2 bases from V and 0 bases from J, with 9 bases between. The CDR3 extends over 15 amino acids.

V and J are TRBV21-1 and TRBJ2-6; TRBD1, as called in the table, went unchecked against the DNA. TRBV21-1 is recorded as a pseudogene. This CDR3 contains 17 residues. The CDR3 loop reads CASGAYRDLSGANVLTF. For the CDR3, the DNA is TGTGCCAGCGGGGCTTACAGGGACCTCTCTGGGGCCAACGTCCTGACTTTC.

A single count supports this clone. The chain is built from TRBV5-4 and TRBJ2-3; 12 bases line up with TRBD2. The CDR3 is 14 residues long. Germline CDR1 is SGHNT and CDR2 is YYREEE (reference sequence). Trimming cost V 5 bases and J 4 bases; bases outside gene matches: 2. The CDR3 DNA reads as TGTGCCAGCAGGAGACTAGCGGGAGCAGATACGCAGTATTTT. Protein: CASRRLAGADTQYF.

This chain joins TRBV5-1 and TRBJ1-5; 7 bases line up with TRBD1. Germline values: CDR1 SGHRS, CDR2 YFSETQ. Germline trimming cut 0 bases from V and 4 bases from J; bases unmatched to any gene: 4. CDR3 size: 15 residues. Here the CDR3 reads CASSLEGGENQPQHF. CDR3 coding DNA: TGCGCCAGCAGCTTGGAAGGGGGCGAGAATCAGCCCCAGCATTTT.

This clone was seen more than once but under ten times. The V gene is TRBV7-9, the J gene TRBJ1-1; tentatively, D is TRBD1 (6 bases). The CDR3 is made up of 13 amino acids. The germline V gene encodes CDR1 SEHNR and CDR2 FQNEAQ (reference sequence). V was cut by 9 bases and J by 1 base, with 12 bases left in between. The CDR3 reads CASIGQPNTEAFF. The CDR3 DNA reads TGTGCCAGTATAGGACAGCCGAACACTGAAGCTTTCTTT. The full variable domain, in which reference TRBV7-9 and TRBJ1-1 provide the parts outside the CDR3, is DTGVSQNPRHKITKRGQNVTFRCDPISEHNRLYWYRQTLGQGPEFLTYFQNEAQLEKSRLLSDRFSAERPKGSFSTLEIQRTEQGDSAMYLCASIGQPNTEAFFGQGTRLTVV.

The genes are TRBV30 and TRBJ1-1; D ambiguous. The CDR3 runs to 14 residues. Germline CDR1 and CDR2: GTSNPN and SVGIG (reference sequence). Trimming pared 3 bases from V and 1 base from J, leaving 12 bases between. CDR3 sequence (DNA): TGTGCCTGGAGGATCGGCGGAGCGAACACTGAAGCTTTCTTT. Translating it yields CAWRIGGANTEAFF.

V and J are TRBV5-1 and TRBJ2-3, with D possibly being TRBD2 (6 bases). CDR3 length: 14 amino acids. The V gene's germline CDR1 is SGHRS and CDR2 YFSETQ. The V end lost 0 bases, the J end lost 5 bases, and 10 bases lay between the germline ends. The DNA for the CDR3 is TGCGCCAGCAGCTTGGGCCAGGAGGGAGATACGCAGTATTTT. Translating gives CASSLGQEGDTQYF.

J is TRBJ1-2 and V is TRBV4-1; possibly TRBD1 for D (5 bases). Trimming took 4 bases from V and 7 from J, leaving 16 bases between them. The CDR3 totals 14 residues. Germline V gene lookup returns CDR1 MGHRA and CDR2 YSYEKL. The CDR3 is CASSPETWGRGYTF. The CDR3, as DNA: TGCGCCAGCAGCCCGGAAACCTGGGGACGTGGCTACACCTTC.

The chain joins TRBV5-1 to TRBJ2-1, with 8 bases fitting TRBD2. The CDR3 totals 15 residues. Germline V CDR1 and CDR2: SGHRS, YFSETQ. V shed 1 base, J shed 10 bases, and the junction held 10 bases outside the gene matches. This CDR3 reads CASSLLPGVAGEQFF. CDR3 nucleotides: TGCGCCAGCAGCTTGCTCCCGGGGGTAGCGGGGGAGCAGTTCTTC.

The chain has TRBV6-1 and TRBJ1-2, with D possibly matching TRBD1 (6 bases). This CDR3 has 13 residues. The germline V gene encodes CDR1 MNHNS and CDR2 SASEGT. Deletions cut 8 bases from V and 6 bases from J, with 16 bases between. In DNA, the CDR3 is TGTGCCAGCCTCAGTAAACAGGGAGATGGCTACACCTTC. It translates to CASLSKQGDGYTF.

This clone was detected a few times. The chain joins TRBV15 to TRBJ2-7, with D uncertain. CDR3 length equals 14 residues. Germline V gives CDR1 LNHNV, CDR2 YYDKDF (reference sequence). Trimming pared 0 bases from V and 5 bases from J, leaving 11 bases between. The CDR3 DNA reads TGTGCCACCAGCAGAGAGTATAGGTCTGACGAGCAGTACTTC. Its translation: CATSREYRSDEQYF.

V gene TRBV14 combines with J gene TRBJ1-2, with D possibly being TRBD1 (5 bases). The CDR3 spans 16 residues. Germline V gene data show CDR1 as SGHDN and CDR2 as FVKESK. The V and J ends lost 0 bases and 4 bases respectively, with 15 bases between them. This CDR3 is CASSQEGLPSSYGYTF. The CDR3 nucleotides read TGTGCCAGCAGCCAAGAGGGGCTCCCCTCGAGCTATGGCTACACCTTC.

The chain carries TRBV18 and TRBJ1-1, with TRBD1 matching over 7 bases. CDR3 length: 16 residues. Looked up from germline, CDR1 is KGHSH and CDR2 is LQKENI. The ends lost 3 bases at V and 5 bases at J; junction bases unmatched: 12. CDR3 region: CASSPDRRRGGTEAFF. For the CDR3, the DNA is TGTGCCAGCTCACCGGACAGGAGACGGGGAGGAACTGAAGCTTTCTTT.

This clone was found a few times. The genes are TRBV30 and TRBJ1-6; 8 bases agree with TRBD1. CDR3 length equals 13 residues. CDR1 and CDR2 from the germline V gene are GTSNPN and SVGIG (reference sequence). J was trimmed by 5 bases and V by 7 bases; bases with no gene match: 4. CDR3 in DNA: TGTGCCTCGTCGACAGGGGATAATTCACCCCTCCACTTT. Its translation: CASSTGDNSPLHF.

Regarding this clone: At one end the junction does not follow the germline gene, possibly because of a read error. The chain uses TRBV6-6 and TRBJ2-2; a weak D match, TRBD1 (6 bases). The CDR3 runs to 16 residues. Germline V gene sequence: CDR1 MNHNY, CDR2 SVGAGI (reference sequence). This chain's CDR3 is CASRKMDSSNIGELFF. CDR3 nucleotide sequence: TGTGCCAGCAGGAAAATGGACAGTTCGAACATCGGGGAGCTGTTTTTT.

The chain recombines TRBV11-3 with TRBJ2-2; TRBD2 might be the D (5 bases). The germline V and J ends were trimmed by 4 bases and 8 bases, with 8 bases remaining between them. Germline CDR1 SGHNT, CDR2 YENEEA. There are 12 residues in the CDR3. This CDR3 is CASSSGSGELFF. The CDR3 nucleotides read TGTGCCAGCAGCTCGGGATCTGGGGAGCTGTTTTTT. The whole variable domain, filled in from reference TRBV11-3 and TRBJ2-2, reads EAGVVQSPRYKIIEKKQPVAFWCNPISGHNTLYWYLQNLGQGPELLIRYENEEAVDDSQLPKDRFSAERLKGVDSTLKIQPAELGDSAVYLCASSSGSGELFFGEGSRLTVL.

Of note for this clone: The CDR3 does not close with the conserved phenylalanine or tryptophan, likely indicating a read error. The chain recombines TRBV30 with TRBJ1-6, with 8 bases fitting TRBD1. The CDR3 has 13 residues. Germline CDR1 GTSNPN, CDR2 SVGIG (reference sequence). The CDR3 coding sequence is TGTGCGGCGTCGGGACAGGAGAATTCACCCCTCCACTCT. Residues: CAASGQENSPLHS.